This T cell receptor (beta chain) stems from a study of blood T cell repertoires in COVID-19. The overall study: Acute and convalescent COVID-19 samples came from the United States, Italy and Spain. T cells, B-cell-depleted T cells, or PBMCs supplied cDNA or gDNA.

Original analysis: For nucleated cells, counts were estimated from reference gene primer amplification. Measured with immunoSEQ multiplex PCR; TCRdb has only the in-frame clones, and not every one. V and J calls and clone size are as listed in that table; D and trimming were resolved from the DNA. The sample shows some 280,000 clones, 75% to 90% of them seen only once. V lost 5 bases and J lost 8; bases outside the gene matches: 13. There are 15 residues in the CDR3. Germline-derived CDR1 and CDR2 are SGHVS and FQNEAQ. The origin of this receptor is a woman in her sixties with acute or convalescent COVID-19. The sequenced sample consisted of peripheral blood. The chain combines TRBV7-8 with TRBJ1-1; 8 bases are a match to TRBD1. As DNA, the CDR3 is TGTGCCAGCAGCCCGAGACAGGGGCGGTCAGGGGAAGCTTTCTTT. It codes for CASSPRQGRSGEAFF.